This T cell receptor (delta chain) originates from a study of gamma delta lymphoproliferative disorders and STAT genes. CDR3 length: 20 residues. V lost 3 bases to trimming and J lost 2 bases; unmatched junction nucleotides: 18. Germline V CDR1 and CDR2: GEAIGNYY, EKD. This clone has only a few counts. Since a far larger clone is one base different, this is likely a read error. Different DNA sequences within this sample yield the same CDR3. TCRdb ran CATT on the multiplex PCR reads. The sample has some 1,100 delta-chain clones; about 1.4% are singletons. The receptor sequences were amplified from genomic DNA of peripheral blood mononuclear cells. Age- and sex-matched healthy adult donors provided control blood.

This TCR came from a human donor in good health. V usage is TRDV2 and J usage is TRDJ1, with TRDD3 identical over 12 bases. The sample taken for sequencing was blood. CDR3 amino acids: CACDPLATGGYNLPTDKLIF. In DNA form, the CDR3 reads TGTGCCTGTGACCCGCTTGCAACTGGGGGATACAACCTCCCGACCGATAAACTCATCTTT.